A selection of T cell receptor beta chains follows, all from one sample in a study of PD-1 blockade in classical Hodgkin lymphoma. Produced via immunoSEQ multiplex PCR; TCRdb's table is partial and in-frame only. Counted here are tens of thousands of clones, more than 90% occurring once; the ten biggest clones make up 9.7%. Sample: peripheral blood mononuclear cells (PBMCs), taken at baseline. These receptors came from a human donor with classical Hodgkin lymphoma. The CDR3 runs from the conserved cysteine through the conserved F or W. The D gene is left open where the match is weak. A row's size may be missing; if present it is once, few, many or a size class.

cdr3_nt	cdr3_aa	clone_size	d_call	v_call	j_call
TGTGCCAGCAGTCCCCCCTCCTACGAGCAGTACTTC	CASSPPSYEQYF	.	.	TRBV27	TRBJ2-7
TGTGCCATCAGTGAACCGGCTGTCTCCTACGAGCAGTACTTC	CAISEPAVSYEQYF	.	.	TRBV10-3	TRBJ2-7
TGTGCCAGCAGCAGGGAGGGCAACTACGAGCAGTACTTC	CASSREGNYEQYF	.	TRBD2	TRBV2	TRBJ2-7
TGCGCCAGCAGCATTCAGGAGGGCAATCAGCCCCAGCATTTT	CASSIQEGNQPQHF	.	.	TRBV4-1	TRBJ1-5
TGTGCCACCAGCAGAGATCGCGGGGAAACCTATGGCTACACCTTC	CATSRDRGETYGYTF	.	.	TRBV15	TRBJ1-2
TGTGCCAGCAGCTCAAACGGCGGACAGGGTCGCGAGCAGTACTTC	CASSSNGGQGREQYF	once	TRBD1	TRBV5-4	TRBJ2-7
TGTGCCAGCAGCGTAGTTACAGGACCCGGTGCTAGTGGAACAGATACGCAGTATTTT	CASSVVTGPGASGTDTQYF	once	.	TRBV9	TRBJ2-3
TGTGCCAGCAGCTTATCCCAGGCCGAGTCCTACGAGCAGTACTTC	CASSLSQAESYEQYF	.	.	TRBV11-1	TRBJ2-7
TGTGCTAGTGGTTTGCAGGGGGAGACCCAGTACTTC	CASGLQGETQYF	once	.	TRBV12-5	TRBJ2-5
TGTGCCAGCAGTCTGTTAGGGGGGACCTCACCCCTCCACTTT	CASSLLGGTSPLHF	.	.	TRBV28	TRBJ1-6
TGCGCCAGCAGTGAGTCAACAGATGAGTCCTACGAGCAGTACTTC	CASSESTDESYEQYF	.	.	TRBV10-1	TRBJ2-7
TGTGCCAGCAGCACGGGACAGGGTCTCTATGGCTACACCTTC	CASSTGQGLYGYTF	.	TRBD1	TRBV14	TRBJ1-2
TGTGCCAGCAGAGCAGCGGGACTAGCGGGGAGTAGCACAGATACGCAGTATTTT	CASRAAGLAGSSTDTQYF	.	TRBD2	TRBV7-2	TRBJ2-3
TGTGCCAGCAGTTCTCAGGACAGCCAAGAGACCCAGTACTTC	CASSSQDSQETQYF	.	.	TRBV28	TRBJ2-5
TGTGCCAGCAGTTTAAATCAGGGGGCCTTGTATGAGCAGTACTTC	CASSLNQGALYEQYF	.	TRBD1	TRBV27	TRBJ2-7
TGTGCCAGCAGCTTATCCCCGGTGTTCTCCTACGAGCAGTACTTC	CASSLSPVFSYEQYF	.	.	TRBV13	TRBJ2-7
TGCAGTGCGAACACTGGGACTGAAGCTTTCTTT	CSANTGTEAFF	few	.	TRBV20-1	TRBJ1-1
TGTGCCACCAGCCAAGGAGCGGGGGGATCCTACGAGCAGTACTTC	CATSQGAGGSYEQYF	.	TRBD2	TRBV15	TRBJ2-7
TGTGCCAGCGGGATGGGGATCGTTAATGAAAAACTGTTTTTT	CASGMGIVNEKLFF	.	.	TRBV6-4	TRBJ1-4
TGTGCCAGCAGTGCGACAGGGGGCCCAACAGATACGCAGTATTTT	CASSATGGPTDTQYF	.	TRBD1	TRBV2	TRBJ2-3
TGCGCCAGCAGCCCAGCGTTAAATAGCGGGAGCTCCTACAATGAGCAGTTCTTC	CASSPALNSGSSYNEQFF	once	TRBD2	TRBV5-1	TRBJ2-1
TGTGCCAGCAGGGAACTAGCGGGAGGCAACACAGATACGCAGTATTTT	CASRELAGGNTDTQYF	.	TRBD2	TRBV28	TRBJ2-3
TGTGCCAGCAGCATGATCGGCCCTCCCCTCGAGCAGTACTTC	CASSMIGPPLEQYF	.	.	TRBV5-4	TRBJ2-7
TGTGCCAGCAGCTTAAACGGTGACTACGAGCAGTACTTC	CASSLNGDYEQYF	.	.	TRBV7-9	TRBJ2-7
TGTGCCAGCAGTTTAGGGGGGACGAAGCAGTTCTTC	CASSLGGTKQFF	.	.	TRBV27	TRBJ2-1
TGTGCCAGCAGTTTTGAGGGTTCTGAAGCTTTCTTT	CASSFEGSEAFF	.	.	TRBV28	TRBJ1-1
TGTGCCTGGAGCGGGGGAGTCTTTGGCAATTCACCCCTCCACTTT	CAWSGGVFGNSPLHF	.	.	TRBV30	TRBJ1-6
TGTGCCAGCCGTCTTCGCGAAGGGGGGGAGACCCAGTACTTC	CASRLREGGETQYF	.	.	TRBV2	TRBJ2-5
TGCGCCAGCAGCCAAGGGTCAGCGGAGAACACTGAAGCTTTCTTT	CASSQGSAENTEAFF	.	.	TRBV4-1	TRBJ1-1
TGTGCCAGCGAGGGGGGTATTCGGAATGAAAAACTGTTTTTT	CASEGGIRNEKLFF	.	.	TRBV19	TRBJ1-4
TGTGCCAGCAGCACCAATGGGAATTCACCCCTCCACTTT	CASSTNGNSPLHF	.	.	TRBV2	TRBJ1-6
TGTGCCAGTAGTATTCTGGCAGGGGGCCAAGAGACCCAGTACTTC	CASSILAGGQETQYF	once	TRBD1	TRBV19	TRBJ2-5
TGTGCCAGCAGTTTAGTGACTAGCGGGGCTTCCTACGAGCAGTACTTC	CASSLVTSGASYEQYF	.	TRBD2	TRBV28	TRBJ2-7
TGCAGCGTTGATAAGGGGTCTTCCTACGAGCAGTACTTC	CSVDKGSSYEQYF	.	.	TRBV29-1	TRBJ2-7
TGTGCCAGCAGCTCCCGGACAGGGGGCCTCAATTATAACACCGGGGAGCTGTTTTTT	CASSSRTGGLNYNTGELFF	.	TRBD1	TRBV7-2	TRBJ2-2
TGCGCCAGCAGCTTAATAGCAGACTCTGAAGCTTTCTTT	CASSLIADSEAFF	.	.	TRBV5-1	TRBJ1-1
TGTGCCAGCAGTAGGGGGAATGAGCAGTTCTTC	CASSRGNEQFF	.	.	TRBV6-5	TRBJ2-1
TGTGCCAGCAGCGTTCTGACGGGTTTCTCTGGAAACACCATATATTTT	CASSVLTGFSGNTIYF	.	.	TRBV9	TRBJ1-3
TGTGCCAGCAGCCAAGATGGAGATTATGCGACCCAGTACTTC	CASSQDGDYATQYF	few	.	TRBV4-2	TRBJ2-5
TGTGCCAGCAGAAGGGACAGCTCCTACGAGCAGTACTTC	CASRRDSSYEQYF	once	TRBD1	TRBV7-9	TRBJ2-7
TGTGCCAGCAGTTCCCCCGGGATTGGCGGGAAGAGCACAGATACGCAGTATTTT	CASSSPGIGGKSTDTQYF	.	.	TRBV28	TRBJ2-3
TGTGCCAGCAGCACCCTAGGGCTCCACACCGGGGAGCTGTTTTTT	CASSTLGLHTGELFF	.	.	TRBV6-1	TRBJ2-2
TGTGCCAGCAGCTTAGATAACAGTAAACTGTTTTTT	CASSLDNSKLFF	.	.	TRBV11-2	TRBJ1-4
TGTGCCAGCAGTGGACAGATCTATGGCTACACCTTC	CASSGQIYGYTF	.	.	TRBV28	TRBJ1-2
TGCGCCAGCAGCCAGGTGGACGGTACCGGGGAGCTGTTTTTT	CASSQVDGTGELFF	.	.	TRBV4-1	TRBJ2-2
TGCGCCAGCAGCCTGGAGGGCAGGATAGATGGGGAGCAGTACTTC	CASSLEGRIDGEQYF	.	.	TRBV5-1	TRBJ2-7
TGTGCCAGCAGTTCCCAAGAGACCCAGTACTTC	CASSSQETQYF	.	.	TRBV2	TRBJ2-5
TGTGCCATCAGTGAGTCGGGGAGCAATCAGCCCCAGCATTTT	CAISESGSNQPQHF	.	.	TRBV10-3	TRBJ1-5
TGTGCCAGTAGCAGACAGGGACTAGCGGGAGACGAGCAGTACTTC	CASSRQGLAGDEQYF	.	TRBD2	TRBV19	TRBJ2-7
TGTGCCAGCAGCTTAGCGTACCGCCGGGACGCGGCGGGGGAGACCCAGTACTTC	CASSLAYRRDAAGETQYF	.	.	TRBV7-2	TRBJ2-5
TGTGCCAGCAGCTTGCGGATGGCAGTGGGCACCGGGGAGCTGTTTTTT	CASSLRMAVGTGELFF	.	.	TRBV5-6	TRBJ2-2
TGCGCCAGCAGCCAAGATGGCGCAGGGGGCTACAATGAGCAGTTCTTC	CASSQDGAGGYNEQFF	.	TRBD1	TRBV4-1	TRBJ2-1
TGTGCCAGCAGTGAAAGGGGGCCGAACACTGAAGCTTTCTTT	CASSERGPNTEAFF	.	TRBD1	TRBV6-1	TRBJ1-1
TGTGCCAGCAGCTGGCGTGGGCTAGCGGGCCTTCCTAACGGGCCCGGGGAGCTGTTTTTT	CASSWRGLAGLPNGPGELFF	.	TRBD2	TRBV5-4	TRBJ2-2
TGTGCCAGCAGTGTGCAGGGACGTCTTGGCTACACCTTC	CASSVQGRLGYTF	.	.	TRBV28	TRBJ1-2
TGTGCCAGTAGTCGCGCCGGGACAACCTCCTACGAGCAGTACTTC	CASSRAGTTSYEQYF	.	.	TRBV19	TRBJ2-7
TGCGCCAGCAGCTTGGCCGGGGTCGCTGGAAACACCATATATTTT	CASSLAGVAGNTIYF	.	.	TRBV5-1	TRBJ1-3
TGTGCCAGCAGTGAAGCGCTCCTCCTGGGCAGTGATGGCTACACCTTC	CASSEALLLGSDGYTF	.	.	TRBV6-1	TRBJ1-2
TGTGCCAGCTGCCGGGCCCCTGGGGCCAACGTCCTGACTTTC	CASCRAPGANVLTF	once	.	TRBV27	TRBJ2-6
TGTGCCAGCAGCGGGACAGGGGGGGACCCCTACGAGCAGTACTTC	CASSGTGGDPYEQYF	.	TRBD1	TRBV27	TRBJ2-7